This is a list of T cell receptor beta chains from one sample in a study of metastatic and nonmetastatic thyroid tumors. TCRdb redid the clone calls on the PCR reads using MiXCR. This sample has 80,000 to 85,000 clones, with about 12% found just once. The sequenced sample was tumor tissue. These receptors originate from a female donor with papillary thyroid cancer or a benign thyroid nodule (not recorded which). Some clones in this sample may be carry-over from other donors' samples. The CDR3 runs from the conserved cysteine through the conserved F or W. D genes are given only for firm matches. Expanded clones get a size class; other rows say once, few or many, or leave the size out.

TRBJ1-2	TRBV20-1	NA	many	CSAREAGAYTF	TGCAGTGCTAGAGAGGCAGGGGCCTACACCTTC
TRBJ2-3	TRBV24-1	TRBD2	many	CATSVAGRAGIDTDTQYF	TGTGCCACCAGTGTCGCCGGGAGGGCCGGTATTGACACAGATACGCAGTATTTT
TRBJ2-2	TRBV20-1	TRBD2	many	CSASLLAGSTGELFF	TGCAGTGCTAGTTTACTAGCGGGATCCACCGGGGAGCTGTTTTTT
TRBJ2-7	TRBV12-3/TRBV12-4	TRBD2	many	CASSRSILSGRSEQYF	TGTGCCAGCAGTAGATCAATCCTTAGCGGGAGATCCGAGCAGTACTTC
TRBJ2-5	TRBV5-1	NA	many	CASSFETQYF	TGCGCCAGCAGCTTTGAGACCCAGTACTTC
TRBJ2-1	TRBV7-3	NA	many	CASSLLGQSSYNEQFF	TGTGCCAGCAGCTTATTGGGCCAGAGCTCCTACAATGAGCAGTTCTTC
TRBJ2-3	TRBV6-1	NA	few	CASSDGLIPTDTKYF	TGTGCCAGCAGTGACGGCCTTATTCCCACAGATACGAAGTATTTT
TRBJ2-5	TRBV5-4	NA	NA	CASSLPTSQETQYF	TGTGCCAGCAGCTTGCCGACTAGCCAAGAGACCCAGTACTTC
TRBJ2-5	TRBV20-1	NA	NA	CSARITGEVQGTQYF	TGCAGTGCTAGGATCACCGGGGAAGTCCAAGGGACCCAGTACTTC
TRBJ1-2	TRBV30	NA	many	CAWSVLRQSYGYTF	TGTGCCTGGAGTGTACTTCGGCAGAGCTATGGCTACACCTTC
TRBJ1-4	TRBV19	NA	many	CASSRSRSEKLFF	TGTGCCAGTAGTAGATCACGGAGTGAAAAACTGTTTTTT
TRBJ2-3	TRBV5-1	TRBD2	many	CASSSGLAGSTDTQYF	TGCGCCAGCAGCTCGGGACTAGCGGGTAGCACAGATACGCAGTATTTT
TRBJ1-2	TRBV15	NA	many	CATSRGLAGEGYTF	TGTGCCACCAGCAGAGGGTTGGCAGGGGAAGGCTACACCTTC
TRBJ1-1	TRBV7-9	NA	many	CASSPGAGNTEAFF	TGTGCCAGCAGTCCAGGCGCGGGGAACACTGAAGCTTTCTTT
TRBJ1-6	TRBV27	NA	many	CASSSPPGRAFHSPLHF	TGTGCCAGCAGTTCTCCTCCGGGACGGGCTTTTCATTCACCCCTCCACTTT
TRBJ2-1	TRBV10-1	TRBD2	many	CATTGTSGGEQFF	TGCGCCACCACCGGGACTAGCGGGGGTGAGCAGTTCTTC